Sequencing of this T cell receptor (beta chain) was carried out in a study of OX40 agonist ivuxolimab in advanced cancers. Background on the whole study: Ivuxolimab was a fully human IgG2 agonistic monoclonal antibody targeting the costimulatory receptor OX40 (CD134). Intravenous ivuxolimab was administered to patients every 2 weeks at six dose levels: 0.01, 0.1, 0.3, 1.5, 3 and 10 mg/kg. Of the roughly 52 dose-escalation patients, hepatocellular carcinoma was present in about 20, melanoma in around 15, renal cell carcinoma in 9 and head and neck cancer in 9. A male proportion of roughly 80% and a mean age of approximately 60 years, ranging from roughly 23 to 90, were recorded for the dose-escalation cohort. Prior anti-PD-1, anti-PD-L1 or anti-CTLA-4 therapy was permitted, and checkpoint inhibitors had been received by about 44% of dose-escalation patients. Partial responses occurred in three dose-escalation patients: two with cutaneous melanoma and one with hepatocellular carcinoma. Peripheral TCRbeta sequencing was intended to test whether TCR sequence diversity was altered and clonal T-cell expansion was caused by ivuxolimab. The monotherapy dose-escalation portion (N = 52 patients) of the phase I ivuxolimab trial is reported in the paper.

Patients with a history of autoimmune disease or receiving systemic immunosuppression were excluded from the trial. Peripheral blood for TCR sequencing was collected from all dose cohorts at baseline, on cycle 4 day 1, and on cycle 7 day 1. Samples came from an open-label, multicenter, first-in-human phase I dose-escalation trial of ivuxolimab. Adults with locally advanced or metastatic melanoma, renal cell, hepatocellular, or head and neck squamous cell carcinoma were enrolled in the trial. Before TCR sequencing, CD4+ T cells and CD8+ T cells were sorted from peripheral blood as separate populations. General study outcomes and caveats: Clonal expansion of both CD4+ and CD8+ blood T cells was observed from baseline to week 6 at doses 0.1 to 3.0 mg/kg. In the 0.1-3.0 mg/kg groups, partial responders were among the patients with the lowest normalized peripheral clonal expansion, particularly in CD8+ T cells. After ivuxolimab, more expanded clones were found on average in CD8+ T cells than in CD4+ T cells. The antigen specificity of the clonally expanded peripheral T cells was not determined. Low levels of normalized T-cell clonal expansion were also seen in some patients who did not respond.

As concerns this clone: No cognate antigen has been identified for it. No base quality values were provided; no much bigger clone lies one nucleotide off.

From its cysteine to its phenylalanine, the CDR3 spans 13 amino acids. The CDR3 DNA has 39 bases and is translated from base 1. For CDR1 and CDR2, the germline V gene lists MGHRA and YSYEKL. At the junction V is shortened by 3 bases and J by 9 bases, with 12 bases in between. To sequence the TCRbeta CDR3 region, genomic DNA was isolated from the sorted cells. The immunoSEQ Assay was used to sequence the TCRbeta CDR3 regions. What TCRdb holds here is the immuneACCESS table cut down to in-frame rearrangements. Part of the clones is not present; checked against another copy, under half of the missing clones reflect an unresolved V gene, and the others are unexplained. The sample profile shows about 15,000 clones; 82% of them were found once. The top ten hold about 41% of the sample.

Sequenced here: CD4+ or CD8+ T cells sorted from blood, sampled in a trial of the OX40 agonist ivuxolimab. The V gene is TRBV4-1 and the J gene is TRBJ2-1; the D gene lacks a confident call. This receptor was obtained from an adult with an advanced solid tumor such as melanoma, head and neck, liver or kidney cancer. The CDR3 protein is CASSQEKSPEQFF. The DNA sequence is TGCGCCAGCAGCCAGGAAAAAAGCCCTGAGCAGTTCTTC.